This record covers a single T cell receptor (beta chain). Its antigen remains unknown. This record comes from a study of cytomegalovirus exposure and HLA in healthy donors. Study observations and caveats: As was reported, the classifier diagnosed cytomegalovirus status with high specificity and sensitivity.

This table comes from immunoSEQ multiplex PCR, and its TCRdb copy is limited to in-frame clones, with some not included. The repertoire holds more than 110,000 clones, with around 85% as singletons. The clonotype comes from a young man in good health and CMV-seronegative. Input material: PBMCs.

The DNA for the CDR3 is TGTGCCAGTAGATGGGACAGGGGATCGGGAAACACCATATATTTT. Translated: CASRWDRGSGNTIYF. The rearrangement uses TRBV19 and TRBJ1-3, with 10 bases lining up with TRBD1. The CDR3 loop spans 15 amino acids. V shed 6 bases and J 4 bases; nucleotides not matched to a gene: 6. Germline assignment: CDR1 LNHDA and CDR2 SQIVND (reference sequence).